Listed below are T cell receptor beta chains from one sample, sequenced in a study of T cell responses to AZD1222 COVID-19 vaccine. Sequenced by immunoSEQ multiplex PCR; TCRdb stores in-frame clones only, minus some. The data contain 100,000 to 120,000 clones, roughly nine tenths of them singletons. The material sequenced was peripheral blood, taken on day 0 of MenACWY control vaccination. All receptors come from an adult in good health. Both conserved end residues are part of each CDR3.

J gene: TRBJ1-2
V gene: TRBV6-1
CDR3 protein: CASTREGQGAGGYTF

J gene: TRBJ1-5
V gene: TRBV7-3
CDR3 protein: CASSQWSNQPQHF

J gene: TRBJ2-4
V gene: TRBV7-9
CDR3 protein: CASSLGTGVKNIQYF

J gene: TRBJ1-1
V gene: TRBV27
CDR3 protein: CASSLIGFGTEAFF

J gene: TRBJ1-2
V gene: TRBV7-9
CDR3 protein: CASSLGRQGLNYGYTF

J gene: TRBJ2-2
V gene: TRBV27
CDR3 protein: CASSSSQGAAPGELFF

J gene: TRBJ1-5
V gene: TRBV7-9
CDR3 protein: CATGTANQPQHF

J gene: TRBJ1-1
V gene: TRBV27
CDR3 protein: CASKPARGVNTEAFF

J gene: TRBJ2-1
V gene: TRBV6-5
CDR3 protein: CASTLLWGNEQFF

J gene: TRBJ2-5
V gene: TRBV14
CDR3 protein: CASSLFSGARETQYF

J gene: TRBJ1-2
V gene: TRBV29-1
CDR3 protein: CSVGTGENYGYTF

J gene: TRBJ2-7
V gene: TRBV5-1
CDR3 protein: CASSASGQGAPYEQYF

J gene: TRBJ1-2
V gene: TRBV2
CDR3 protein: CASSDSASIVYTF

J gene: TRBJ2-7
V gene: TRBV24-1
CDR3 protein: CATSDPLSNEQYF

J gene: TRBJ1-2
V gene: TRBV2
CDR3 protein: CASSDGGYTF

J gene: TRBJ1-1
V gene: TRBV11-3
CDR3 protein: CASSGYTDEIPFF

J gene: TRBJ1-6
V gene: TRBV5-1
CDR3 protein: CASSLEGFGSPLHF

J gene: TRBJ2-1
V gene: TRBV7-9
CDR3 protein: CASSPPLWKGPQEQFF

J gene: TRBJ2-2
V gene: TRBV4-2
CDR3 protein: CASSNTDRATGELFF

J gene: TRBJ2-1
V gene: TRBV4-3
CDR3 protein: CASSQVGTSPYNEQFF

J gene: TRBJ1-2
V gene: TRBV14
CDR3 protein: CASSRITGNGYTF

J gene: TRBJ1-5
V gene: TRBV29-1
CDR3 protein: CSVSFGNQPQHF

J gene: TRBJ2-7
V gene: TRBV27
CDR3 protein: CASSSGLRGYEQYF

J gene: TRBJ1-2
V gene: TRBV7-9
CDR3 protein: CASSYRGAGDGYTF

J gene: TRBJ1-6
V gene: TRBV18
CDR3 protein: CASSTGGADNSPLHF

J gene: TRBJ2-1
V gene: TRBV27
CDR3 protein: CASSLSGGGPNEQFF

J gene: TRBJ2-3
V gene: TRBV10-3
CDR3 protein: CAPSAGSIFTDTQYF

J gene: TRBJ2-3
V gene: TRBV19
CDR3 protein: CASSIRRGGPDTQYF

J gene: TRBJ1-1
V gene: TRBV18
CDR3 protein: CASSPPGRPNTEAFF

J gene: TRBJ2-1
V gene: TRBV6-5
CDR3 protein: CASRRGFNAYNEQFF